This TCR beta chain came from a study of CD8+ T cells in alopecia areata. The CDR3 has 17 residues. V was clipped by 0 bases and J by 1 base, with 10 bases between them. Germline lookup yields CDR1 LGHNA and CDR2 YNFKEQ. The authors extracted RNA and reverse transcribed it into cDNA as the sequencing template. Data came from immunoSEQ multiplex PCR; TCRdb stores just in-frame clones and leaves some out. This sample yields approximately 150,000 clones, of which 67% are seen a single time; about an eighth belongs to the top ten. Study-wide points: Mice showed clearer TCR sharing than patients did, a gap that was possibly HLA-related.

In regard to this clone: What it binds is unknown.

The receptor was isolated from a human donor with alopecia areata. The genes are TRBV4-2 and TRBJ2-6; D is undetermined. The sample consisted of CD8+ T cells sorted from blood, taken at week 0. The CDR3 DNA sequence: TGTGCCAGCAGCCAAGACCGGGTGGAATCTGGGGCCAACGTCCTGACTTTC. Translation: CASSQDRVESGANVLTF.